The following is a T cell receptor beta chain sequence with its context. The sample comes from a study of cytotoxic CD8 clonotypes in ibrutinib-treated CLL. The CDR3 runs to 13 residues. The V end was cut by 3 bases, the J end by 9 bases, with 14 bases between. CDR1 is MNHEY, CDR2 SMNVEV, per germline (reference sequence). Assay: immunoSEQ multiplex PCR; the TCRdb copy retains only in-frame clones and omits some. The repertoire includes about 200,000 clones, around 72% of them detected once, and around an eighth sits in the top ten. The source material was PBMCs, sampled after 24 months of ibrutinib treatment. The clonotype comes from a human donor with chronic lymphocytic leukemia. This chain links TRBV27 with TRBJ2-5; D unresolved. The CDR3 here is CASSFTPTRAQYF. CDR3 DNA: TGTGCCAGCAGTTTCACTCCCACAAGGGCCCAGTACTTC.